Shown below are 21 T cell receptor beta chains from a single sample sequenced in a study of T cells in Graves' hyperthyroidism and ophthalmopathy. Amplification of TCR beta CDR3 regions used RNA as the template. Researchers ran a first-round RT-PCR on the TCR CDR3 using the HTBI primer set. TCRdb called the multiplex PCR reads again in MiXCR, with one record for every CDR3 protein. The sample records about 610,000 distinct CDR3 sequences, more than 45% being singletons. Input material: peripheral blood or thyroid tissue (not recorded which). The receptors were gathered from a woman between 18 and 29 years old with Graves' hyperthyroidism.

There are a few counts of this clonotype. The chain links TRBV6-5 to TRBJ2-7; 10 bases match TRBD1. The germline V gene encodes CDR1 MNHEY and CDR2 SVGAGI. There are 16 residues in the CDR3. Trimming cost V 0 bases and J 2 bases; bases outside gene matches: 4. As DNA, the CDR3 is TGTGCCAGCAGTTACTCCCGGACAGGGGGGGCCTACGAGCAGTACTTC. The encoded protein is CASSYSRTGGAYEQYF.

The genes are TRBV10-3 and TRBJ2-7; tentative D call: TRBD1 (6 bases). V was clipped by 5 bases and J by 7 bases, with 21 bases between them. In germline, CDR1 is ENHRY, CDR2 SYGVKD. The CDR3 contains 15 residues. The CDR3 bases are TGTGCCATCAGTACAGGGAACCCGAACACCGGGGAGCAGTACTTC. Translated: CAISTGNPNTGEQYF.

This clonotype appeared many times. CDR3: CATSDRQAANQPQHF. In nucleotides, the CDR3 is TGTGCCACCAGTGACCGACAGGCCGCCAATCAGCCCCAGCATTTT. V is TRBV24-1 and J is TRBJ1-5, with D tentatively TRBD1 (6 bases). Trimming removed 4 bases at V and 3 bases at J, with 12 bases between. The length of the CDR3 is 15 residues. Germline lookup yields CDR1 KGHDR and CDR2 SFDVKD.

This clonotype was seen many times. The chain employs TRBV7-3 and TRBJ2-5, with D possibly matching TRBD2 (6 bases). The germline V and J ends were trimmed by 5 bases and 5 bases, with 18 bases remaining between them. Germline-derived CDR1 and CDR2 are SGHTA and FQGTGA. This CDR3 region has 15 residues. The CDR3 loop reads CASSPRPGTHETQYF. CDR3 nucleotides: TGTGCCAGCAGCCCAAGACCCGGGACTCATGAGACCCAGTACTTC.

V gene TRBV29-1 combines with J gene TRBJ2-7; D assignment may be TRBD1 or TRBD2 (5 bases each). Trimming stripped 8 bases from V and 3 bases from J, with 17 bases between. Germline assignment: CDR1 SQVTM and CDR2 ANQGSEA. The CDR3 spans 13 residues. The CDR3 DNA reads TGCAGCTTGGATGGGGGACGGTTCTACGAGCAGTACTTC. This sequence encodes CSLDGGRFYEQYF.

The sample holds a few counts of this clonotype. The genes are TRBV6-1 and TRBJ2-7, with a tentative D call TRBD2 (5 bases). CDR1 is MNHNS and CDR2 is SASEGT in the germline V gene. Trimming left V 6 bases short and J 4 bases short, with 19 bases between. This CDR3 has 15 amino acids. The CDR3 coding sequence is TGTGCCAGCAGGGACCCAAGGAGGAAAACGTACGAGCAGTACTTC. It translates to CASRDPRRKTYEQYF.

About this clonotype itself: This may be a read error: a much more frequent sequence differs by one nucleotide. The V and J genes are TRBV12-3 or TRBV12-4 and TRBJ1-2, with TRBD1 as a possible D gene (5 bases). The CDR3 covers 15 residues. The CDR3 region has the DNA TGTGCCAGCAGTTTATCGGGGCAGACTAACTATGGCCACACCTTC. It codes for CASSLSGQTNYGHTF.

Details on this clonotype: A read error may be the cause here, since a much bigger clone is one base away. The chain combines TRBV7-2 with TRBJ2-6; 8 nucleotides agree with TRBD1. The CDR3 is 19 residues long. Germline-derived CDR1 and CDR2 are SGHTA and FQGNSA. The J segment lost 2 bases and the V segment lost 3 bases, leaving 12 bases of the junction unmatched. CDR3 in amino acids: CASSFLTGQEYTGANVLTF. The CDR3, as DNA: TGTGCCAGCAGCTTTTTGACGGGACAGGAATACACTGGGGCCAACGTCCTGACTTTC. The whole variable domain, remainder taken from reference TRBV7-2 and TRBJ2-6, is GAGVSQSPSNKVTEKGKDVELRCDPISGHTALYWYRQSLGQGLEFLIYFQGNSAPDKSGLPSDRFSAERTGGSVSTLTIQRTQQEDSAVYLCASSFLTGQEYTGANVLTFGAGSRLTVL.

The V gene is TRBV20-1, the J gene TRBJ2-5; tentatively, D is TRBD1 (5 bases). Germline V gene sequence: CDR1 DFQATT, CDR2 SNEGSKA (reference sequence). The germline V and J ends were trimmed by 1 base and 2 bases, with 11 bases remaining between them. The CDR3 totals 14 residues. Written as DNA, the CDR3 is TGCAGTGCTAGAGCGGCAGGGTTGCAAGAGACCCAGTACTTC. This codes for CSARAAGLQETQYF.

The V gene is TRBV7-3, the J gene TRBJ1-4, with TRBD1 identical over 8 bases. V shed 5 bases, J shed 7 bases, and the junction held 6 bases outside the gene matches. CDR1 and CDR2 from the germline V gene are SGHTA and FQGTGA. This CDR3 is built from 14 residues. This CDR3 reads CASSADRETEKLFF. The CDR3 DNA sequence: TGTGCCAGCAGCGCGGACAGGGAGACTGAAAAACTGTTTTTT. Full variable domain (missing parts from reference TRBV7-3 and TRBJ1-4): GAGVSQTPSNKVTEKGKYVELRCDPISGHTALYWYRQSLGQGPEFLIYFQGTGAADDSGLPNDRFFAVRPEGSVSTLKIQRTERGDSAVYLCASSADRETEKLFFGSGTQLSVL.

The CDR3 spells CASSPGLAGLYEQYF. The CDR3 nucleotides are TGTGCCAGCTCCCCTGGACTAGCGGGCCTCTACGAGCAGTACTTC. The chain combines TRBV27 with TRBJ2-7, with 11 positions matching TRBD2. The length of the CDR3 is 15 residues. The germline V gene encodes CDR1 MNHEY and CDR2 SMNVEV (reference sequence). V shed 8 bases, J shed 3 bases, and the junction held 9 bases outside the gene matches.

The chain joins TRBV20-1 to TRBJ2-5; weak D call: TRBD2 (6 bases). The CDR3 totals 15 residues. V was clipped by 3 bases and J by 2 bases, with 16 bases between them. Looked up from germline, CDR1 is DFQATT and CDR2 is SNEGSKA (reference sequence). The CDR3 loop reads CSASTGGTRQETQYF. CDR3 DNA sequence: TGCAGTGCTAGTACGGGCGGGACCCGACAAGAGACCCAGTACTTC.

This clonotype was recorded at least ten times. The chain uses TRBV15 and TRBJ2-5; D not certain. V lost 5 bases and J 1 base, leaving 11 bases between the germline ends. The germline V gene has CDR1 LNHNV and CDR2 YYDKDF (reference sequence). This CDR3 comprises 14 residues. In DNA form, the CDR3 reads TGTGCCACCAGCCTGGGGAACCTCCAAGAGACCCAGTACTTC. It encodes CATSLGNLQETQYF.

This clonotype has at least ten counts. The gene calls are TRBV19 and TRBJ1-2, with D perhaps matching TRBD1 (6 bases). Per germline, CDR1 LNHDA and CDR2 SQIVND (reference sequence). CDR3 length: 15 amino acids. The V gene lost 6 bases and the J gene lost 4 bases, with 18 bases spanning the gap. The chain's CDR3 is CASRWDTEFPYGYTF. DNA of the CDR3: TGTGCCAGTAGGTGGGACACAGAGTTTCCCTATGGCTACACCTTC.

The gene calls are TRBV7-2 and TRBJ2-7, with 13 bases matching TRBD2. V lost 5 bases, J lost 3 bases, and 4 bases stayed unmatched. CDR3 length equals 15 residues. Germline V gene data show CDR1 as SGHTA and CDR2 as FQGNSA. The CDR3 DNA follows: TGTGCCAGCAGCCGAACTAGCGGGAGGGACTACGAGCAGTACTTC. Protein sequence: CASSRTSGRDYEQYF.

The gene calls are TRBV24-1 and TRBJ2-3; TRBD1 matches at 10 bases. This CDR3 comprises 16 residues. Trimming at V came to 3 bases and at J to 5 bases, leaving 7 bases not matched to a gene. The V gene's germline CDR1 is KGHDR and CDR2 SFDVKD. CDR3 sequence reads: CATSDMTGGFRDTQYF. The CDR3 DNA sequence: TGTGCCACCAGTGATATGACAGGGGGCTTCAGAGATACGCAGTATTTT.

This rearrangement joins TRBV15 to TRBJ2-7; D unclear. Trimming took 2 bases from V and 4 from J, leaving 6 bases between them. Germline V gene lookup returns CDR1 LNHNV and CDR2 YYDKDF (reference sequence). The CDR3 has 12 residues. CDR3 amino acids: CATSRRAYEQYF. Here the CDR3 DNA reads TGTGCCACCAGCAGAAGAGCGTACGAGCAGTACTTC.

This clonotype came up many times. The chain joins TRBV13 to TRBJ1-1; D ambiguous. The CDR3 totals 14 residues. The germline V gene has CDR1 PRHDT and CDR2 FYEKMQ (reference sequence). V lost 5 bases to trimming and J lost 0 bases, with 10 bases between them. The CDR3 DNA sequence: TGTGCCAGCAGCCCCCCCAACATGAACACTGAAGCTTTCTTT. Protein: CASSPPNMNTEAFF.

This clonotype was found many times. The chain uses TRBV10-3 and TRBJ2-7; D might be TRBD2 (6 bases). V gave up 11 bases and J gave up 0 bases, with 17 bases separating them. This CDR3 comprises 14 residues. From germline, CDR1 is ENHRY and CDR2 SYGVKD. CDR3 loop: CASIGDSPSYEQYF. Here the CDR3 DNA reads TGTGCCTCCATTGGGGACTCCCCCTCCTACGAGCAGTACTTC.

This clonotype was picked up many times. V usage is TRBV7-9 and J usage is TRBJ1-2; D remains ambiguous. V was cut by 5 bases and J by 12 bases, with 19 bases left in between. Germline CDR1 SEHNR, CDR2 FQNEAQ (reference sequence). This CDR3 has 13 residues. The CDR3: CASSLLQWGRNTF. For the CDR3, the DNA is TGTGCCAGCAGCCTCCTCCAATGGGGTCGTAACACCTTC.

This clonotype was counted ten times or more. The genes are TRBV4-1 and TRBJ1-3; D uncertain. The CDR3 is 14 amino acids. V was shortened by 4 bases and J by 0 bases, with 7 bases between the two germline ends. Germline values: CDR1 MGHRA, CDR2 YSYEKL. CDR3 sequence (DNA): TGCGCCAGCAGCCCCATCCGCTCTGGAAACACCATATATTTT. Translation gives CASSPIRSGNTIYF.